The 20 T cell receptor beta chains given below trace back to one sample, sequenced in a study of blood T cell repertoires in COVID-19. Clones were read by immunoSEQ multiplex PCR, and TCRdb kept only the in-frame ones, dropping some. This table has 110,000 to 150,000 clones, around 80% appearing once. Sequencing was carried out using peripheral blood. The receptors here all came from a man aged 55 to 70 with active or convalescent COVID-19.

The J gene is TRBJ1-5, the V gene TRBV6-2 or TRBV6-3; D gene uncertain. The CDR3 runs 15 residues. V was clipped by 0 bases and J by 2 bases, with 8 bases between them. The V gene's germline CDR1 is MNHEY and CDR2 SVGEGT. CDR3 protein: CASSYSISGNQPQHF. DNA for the CDR3: TGTGCCAGCAGTTACTCGATAAGCGGCAATCAGCCCCAGCATTTT.

The genes are TRBV2 and TRBJ1-2; D gene unclear. The CDR3 spans 12 residues. The germline gives CDR1 SNHLY, CDR2 FYNNEI. V was shortened by 2 bases and J by 8 bases, with 9 bases between the two germline ends. The CDR3 spells CASSEFIRGYTF. In DNA form, the CDR3 reads TGTGCCAGCAGTGAATTTATCCGGGGCTACACCTTC.

This clone has only a few counts. The chain carries TRBV7-2 and TRBJ2-5, with D maybe TRBD2 (6 bases). This CDR3 region has 14 residues. With 3 bases removed from V and 1 base from J, the gap between germline ends came to 9 bases. CDR1 is SGHTA, CDR2 FQGNSA, per germline. This chain's CDR3 is CASSFQGGQETQYF. The CDR3 region has the DNA TGTGCCAGCAGCTTTCAGGGAGGCCAAGAGACCCAGTACTTC.

The chain employs TRBV6-5 and TRBJ2-5, with 8 bases matching TRBD1. V gave up 1 base and J gave up 2 bases; unmatched junction bases: 3. From germline, CDR1 is MNHEY and CDR2 SVGAGI. The CDR3 contains 15 residues. The CDR3 nucleotides read TGTGCCAGCAGTTACTACCACAGGGGGCAAGAGACCCAGTACTTC. Translating gives CASSYYHRGQETQYF.

V and J are TRBV12-5 and TRBJ1-1; 7 bases map to TRBD1. This CDR3 is built from 12 residues. Germline V gene sequence: CDR1 LGHNT, CDR2 FRNRAP. V gave up 6 bases and J gave up 11 bases; unmatched junction bases: 9. CDR3 sequence: CASGLDRAAAFF. In nucleotides, the CDR3 is TGTGCTAGTGGCCTCGACAGGGCGGCGGCTTTCTTT.

Only one count was recorded for this clone. The chain recombines TRBV6-5 with TRBJ2-1, with 11 bases lining up with TRBD2. Germline CDR1 reads MNHEY; CDR2 reads SVGAGI. The J segment lost 6 bases and the V segment lost 6 bases, leaving 7 bases of the junction unmatched. CDR3 length: 15 residues. Here the CDR3 DNA reads TGTGCCAGCAGGGGATTAGCGGGAGGGCCCAATGAGCAGTTCTTC. Translation: CASRGLAGGPNEQFF.

V is TRBV24-1 and J is TRBJ1-2, with 8 bases aligning to TRBD1. There are 15 residues in the CDR3. The germline gives CDR1 KGHDR, CDR2 SFDVKD. V lost 3 bases to trimming and J lost 7 bases; unmatched junction nucleotides: 9. The CDR3 sequence is CATSDPRTGPSGYTF. CDR3 nucleotides: TGTGCCACCAGTGATCCGAGGACAGGGCCTTCTGGCTACACCTTC.

The chain couples TRBV30 to TRBJ1-4; D is unclear. Trimming took 4 bases from V and 1 from J, leaving 4 bases between them. Germline values: CDR1 GTSNPN, CDR2 SVGIG (reference sequence). This CDR3 spans 12 amino acids. CDR3 DNA sequence: TGTGCCTGGACCAGAACTAATGAAAAACTGTTTTTT. It translates to CAWTRTNEKLFF. The variable domain in full, completed from reference TRBV30 and TRBJ1-4, reads SQTIHQWPATLVQPVGSPLSLECTVEGTSNPNLYWYRQAAGRGLQLLFYSVGIGQISSEVPQNLSASRPQDRQFILSSKKLLLSDSGFYLCAWTRTNEKLFFGSGTQLSVL.

The chain carries TRBV4-1 and TRBJ2-2, with D perhaps TRBD1 (6 bases). V lost 2 bases and J 5 bases, leaving 21 bases between the germline ends. CDR3 length equals 18 residues. The germline V gene has CDR1 MGHRA and CDR2 YSYEKL. CDR3 DNA sequence: TGCGCCAGCAGCCAACCCCGGACGCGAAAGGGGGTTACCGGGGAGCTGTTTTTT. This translates into CASSQPRTRKGVTGELFF.

The rearrangement uses TRBV7-2 and TRBJ1-1; 7 bases match TRBD1. CDR3 size: 15 residues. Per the germline V gene, CDR1 is SGHTA and CDR2 is FQGNSA. The V and J ends lost 5 bases and 4 bases, in that order; junction bases with no gene match: 10. As DNA, the CDR3 is TGTGCCAGCAGCCCAGAGAGACAGGGTTCCACTGAAGCTTTCTTT. This codes for CASSPERQGSTEAFF.

V is TRBV14 and J is TRBJ1-5; D is ambiguous. Germline lookup yields CDR1 SGHDN and CDR2 FVKESK. Between the trimmed V and J ends, which lost 2 bases and 9 bases, there was a span of 11 bases. The CDR3 length is 13 residues. The CDR3 loop reads CASSQSVNLPQHF. Here the CDR3 DNA reads TGTGCCAGCAGCCAATCAGTCAACCTGCCCCAGCATTTT.

The chain has TRBV7-2 and TRBJ2-7; tentative D call: TRBD2 (6 bases). V was trimmed by 5 bases and J by 0 bases, leaving 14 bases between them. The CDR3 covers 15 residues. The germline gives CDR1 SGHTA, CDR2 FQGNSA. The CDR3 spells CASSPAGSYSYEQYF. The CDR3 DNA is TGTGCCAGCAGCCCAGCCGGGAGCTACTCCTACGAGCAGTACTTC.

The chain has TRBV5-6 and TRBJ1-4, with 8 positions matching TRBD1. J was trimmed by 7 bases and V by 2 bases; bases with no gene match: 7. Germline V gene data show CDR1 as SGHDT and CDR2 as YYEEEE. CDR3 length equals 15 residues. The CDR3 sequence: CASSLSGGASEKLFF. CDR3 nucleotide sequence: TGTGCCAGCAGCTTATCAGGGGGCGCGAGTGAAAAACTGTTTTTT.

The count of this clone is one. This CDR3 is CASSRETNTGELFF. For the CDR3, the DNA is TGCGCCAGCAGTCGGGAGACGAACACCGGGGAGCTGTTTTTT. V and J are TRBV5-1 and TRBJ2-2; maybe TRBD2 (6 bases). This CDR3 spans 14 amino acids. Trimming removed 5 bases from V and 0 bases from J, with 8 bases in between. Germline CDR1 reads SGHRS; CDR2 reads YFSETQ.

This clone was detected only once. The chain combines TRBV19 with TRBJ1-5; TRBD1 is a possible D gene (5 bases). The V end lost 3 bases, the J end lost 5 bases, and 14 bases lay between the germline ends. The CDR3 length is 15 residues. The V gene's germline CDR1 is LNHDA and CDR2 SQIVND (reference sequence). The CDR3 DNA is TGTGCCAGTAGTATCCCCCCGGGGGGACATCAGCCCCAGCATTTT. Translation: CASSIPPGGHQPQHF.

J is TRBJ1-1 and V is TRBV10-1; TRBD1 matches 7 bases. CDR1 WNHNN and CDR2 SYGVQD come from the germline V gene (reference sequence). V shed 6 bases and J 2 bases; nucleotides not matched to a gene: 15. The CDR3 consists of 17 residues. The CDR3 here is CASSGTGTAYLNTEAFF. Here the CDR3 DNA reads TGCGCCAGCAGCGGAACTGGGACAGCGTACCTTAACACTGAAGCTTTCTTT.

The chain employs TRBV24-1 and TRBJ2-3; TRBD2 is a possible D gene (5 bases). The CDR3 is made up of 16 amino acids. V shed 2 bases and J shed 4 bases, with 15 bases lying between them. Per the germline V gene, CDR1 is KGHDR and CDR2 is SFDVKD. The CDR3: CATSDSKRSPPDTQYF. In DNA form, the CDR3 reads TGTGCCACCAGTGATTCAAAGCGGTCCCCGCCAGATACGCAGTATTTT.

V and J are TRBV5-5 and TRBJ2-2; 8 nucleotides agree with TRBD2. Germline assignment: CDR1 SGHKS and CDR2 YYEKEE (reference sequence). Trimming removed 1 base from V and 7 bases from J; junction bases left unmatched: 0. The CDR3 extends over 13 amino acids. The CDR3 bases are TGTGCCAGCAGCTTGACTAGCGGCGGGGAGCTGTTTTTT. The encoded protein is CASSLTSGGELFF.

The V call is TRBV4-3, the J call TRBJ2-7; TRBD2 matches at 7 bases. V lost 4 bases to trimming and J lost 6 bases; unmatched junction nucleotides: 12. The CDR3 contains 15 residues. Germline lookup yields CDR1 LGHNA and CDR2 YSLEER. The CDR3 sequence is CASSLGGVEVGEQYF. The CDR3, as DNA: TGCGCCAGCAGCCTGGGGGGGGTCGAGGTCGGCGAGCAGTACTTC.

This clone was counted a few times. The CDR3, as DNA: TGTGCTAGTGGACCATCGGGACAGGGTCACAATGAGCAGTTCTTC. Its translation: CASGPSGQGHNEQFF. The chain couples TRBV12-5 to TRBJ2-1; TRBD1 agrees at 9 bases. Trimming cost V 6 bases and J 5 bases; bases outside gene matches: 8. The CDR3 spans 15 residues. The germline CDR1 and CDR2 sequences are LGHNT and FRNRAP.